This record looks at one TCR beta chain sequence and its context. As defined, naive CD8 cells were CD45RO-negative and positively selected for CCR7, with terminally differentiated effector memory CD45RA+ cells excluded. This entry belongs to a study of shared clonotypes between healthy human individuals. Trimming took 3 bases from V and 5 from J, leaving 11 bases between them. This CDR3 is 15 amino acids long. From germline, CDR1 is WNHNN and CDR2 SYGVQD (reference sequence). This table comes from immunoSEQ multiplex PCR, and its TCRdb copy is limited to in-frame clones, with some not included. The sample has around 1.9 million clones, roughly 95% seen once.

The sequence was collected from a man in his late teens or twenties in good health. Some clones in this sample may be carry-over from other donors' samples. The V gene is TRBV10-1, the J gene TRBJ1-6; a weak D match, TRBD1 (6 bases). Sample: naive CD8+ T cells from PBMCs. The CDR3 sequence is CASSDARGHNSPLHF. Written as DNA, the CDR3 is TGCGCCAGCAGTGACGCCAGGGGTCATAATTCACCCCTCCACTTT.